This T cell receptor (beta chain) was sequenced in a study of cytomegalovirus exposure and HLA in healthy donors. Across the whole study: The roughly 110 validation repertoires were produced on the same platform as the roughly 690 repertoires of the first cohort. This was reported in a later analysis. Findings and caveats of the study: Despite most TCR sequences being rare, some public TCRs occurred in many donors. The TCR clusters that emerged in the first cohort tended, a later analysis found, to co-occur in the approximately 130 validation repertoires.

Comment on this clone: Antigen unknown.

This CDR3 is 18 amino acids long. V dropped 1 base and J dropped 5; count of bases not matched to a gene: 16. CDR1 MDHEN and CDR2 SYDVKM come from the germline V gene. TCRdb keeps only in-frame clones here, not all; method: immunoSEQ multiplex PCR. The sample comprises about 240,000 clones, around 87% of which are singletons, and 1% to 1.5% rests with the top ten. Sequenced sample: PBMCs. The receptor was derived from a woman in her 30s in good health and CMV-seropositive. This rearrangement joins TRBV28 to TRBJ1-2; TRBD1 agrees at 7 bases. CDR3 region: CASSLSVQGRSISYGYTF. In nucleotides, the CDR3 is TGTGCCAGCAGTTTATCCGTACAGGGGAGGAGTATTTCATATGGCTACACCTTC.